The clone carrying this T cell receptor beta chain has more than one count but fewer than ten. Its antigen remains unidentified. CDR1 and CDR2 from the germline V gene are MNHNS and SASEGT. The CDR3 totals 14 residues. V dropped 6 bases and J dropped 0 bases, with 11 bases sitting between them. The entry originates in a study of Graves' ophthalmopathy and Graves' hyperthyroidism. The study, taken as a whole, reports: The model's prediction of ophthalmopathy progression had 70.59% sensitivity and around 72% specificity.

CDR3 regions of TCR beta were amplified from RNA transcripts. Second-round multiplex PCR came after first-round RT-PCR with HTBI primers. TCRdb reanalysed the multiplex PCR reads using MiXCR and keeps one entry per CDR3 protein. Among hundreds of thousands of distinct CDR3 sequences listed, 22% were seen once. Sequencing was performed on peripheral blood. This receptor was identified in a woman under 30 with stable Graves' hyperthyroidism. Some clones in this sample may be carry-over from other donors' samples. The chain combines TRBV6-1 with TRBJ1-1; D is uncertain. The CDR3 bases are TGTGCCAGCAGGGAGGACCAACTGAACACTGAAGCTTTCTTT. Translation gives CASREDQLNTEAFF.